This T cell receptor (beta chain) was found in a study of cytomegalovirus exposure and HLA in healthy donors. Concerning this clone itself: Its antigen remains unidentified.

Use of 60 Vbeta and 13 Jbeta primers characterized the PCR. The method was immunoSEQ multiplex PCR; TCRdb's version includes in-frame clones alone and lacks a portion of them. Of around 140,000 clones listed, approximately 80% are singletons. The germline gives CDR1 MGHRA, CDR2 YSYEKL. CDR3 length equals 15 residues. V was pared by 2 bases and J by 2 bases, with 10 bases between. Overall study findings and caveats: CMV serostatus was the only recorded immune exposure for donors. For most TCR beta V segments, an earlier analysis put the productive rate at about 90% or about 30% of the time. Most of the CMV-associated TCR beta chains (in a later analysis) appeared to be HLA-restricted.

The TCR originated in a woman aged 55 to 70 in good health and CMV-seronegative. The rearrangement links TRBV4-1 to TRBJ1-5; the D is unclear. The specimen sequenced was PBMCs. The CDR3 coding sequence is TGCGCCAGCAGCCAATCAGGACTGGGCAATCAGCCCCAGCATTTT. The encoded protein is CASSQSGLGNQPQHF.